This T cell receptor beta chain is drawn from a study of cytomegalovirus exposure and HLA in healthy donors. Turning to this clone: The target antigen is unknown.

Study conclusions and caveats: For TCR beta chains, V- and J-gene trimming was later linked to a missense DCLRE1C variant.

The PCR ran on 60 Vbeta and 13 Jbeta primers. Data came from immunoSEQ multiplex PCR; TCRdb stores just in-frame clones and leaves some out. This table holds about 110,000 clones, roughly 73% found once. CDR3 length: 15 amino acids. Germline loops: CDR1 SGHNT, CDR2 YENEEA. The V end lost 5 bases, the J end lost 5 bases, and 18 bases lay between the germline ends. This TCR was recovered from a middle-aged woman in good health and CMV-seropositive. Material for sequencing was PBMCs. The chain joins TRBV11-3 to TRBJ1-2; TRBD1 is a possible D gene (5 bases). CDR3 sequence reads: CASSVRGGGRYGYTF. The CDR3 nucleotides are TGTGCCAGCAGCGTACGCGGGGGTGGGCGGTATGGCTACACCTTC.